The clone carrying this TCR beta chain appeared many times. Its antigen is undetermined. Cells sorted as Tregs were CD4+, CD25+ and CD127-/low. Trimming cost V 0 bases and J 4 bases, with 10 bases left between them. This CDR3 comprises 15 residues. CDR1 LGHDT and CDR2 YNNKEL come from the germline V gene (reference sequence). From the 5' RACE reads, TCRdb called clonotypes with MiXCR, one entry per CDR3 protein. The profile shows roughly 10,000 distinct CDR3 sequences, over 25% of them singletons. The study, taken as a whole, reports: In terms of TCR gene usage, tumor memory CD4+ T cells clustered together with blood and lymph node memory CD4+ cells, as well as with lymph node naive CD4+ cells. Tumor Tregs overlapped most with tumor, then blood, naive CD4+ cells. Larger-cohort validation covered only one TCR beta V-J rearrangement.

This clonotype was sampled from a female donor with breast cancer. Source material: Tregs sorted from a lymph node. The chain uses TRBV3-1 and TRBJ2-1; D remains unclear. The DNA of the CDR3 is TGTGCCAGCAGCCAAGATGTCACCGGTTACAATGAGCAGTTCTTC. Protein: CASSQDVTGYNEQFF.